This entry features one T cell receptor (beta chain) sequence. Samples of blood were obtained at baseline, on cycle 4 day 1, and on cycle 7 day 1. TCRdb's copy holds only in-frame clones and misses some; the assay was immunoSEQ multiplex PCR. The sample lists 9,500 to 15,000 clones; about 87% were seen once. This entry is derived from a study of OX40 agonist ivuxolimab in advanced cancers. The wider study: Patients were 65% to 85% male with ages roughly 23 to 90, mean approximately 62. Patients with prior anti-PD-1, anti-PD-L1 or anti-CTLA-4 therapy were eligible; 35% to 45% had some.

The CDR3 contains 14 residues. Per germline, CDR1 MNHEY and CDR2 SMNVEV (reference sequence). Deletions cut 1 base from V and 2 bases from J, with 8 bases between. This specimen consisted of CD4+ or CD8+ T cells sorted from blood, obtained in a trial of the OX40 agonist ivuxolimab. The V gene is TRBV27, the J gene TRBJ2-5; weak D call: TRBD2 (5 bases). This clonotype was obtained from an adult with an advanced solid tumor such as melanoma, head and neck, liver or kidney cancer. The CDR3 nucleotides are TGTGCCAGCAGTTTATTATCGGGGCAAGAGACCCAGTACTTC. Translation gives CASSLLSGQETQYF.